This T cell receptor (beta chain) was identified in a study of blood T cells in healthy people across ages. Turning to the study itself: About one barcoded TCR beta cDNA was captured per two T cells. Study-wide results and limits: Donor CMV infection status was unknown, possibly confounding age-related changes in expanded clonotypes.

Total RNA was extracted at no less than 5 micrograms per sample. Using a J-beta primer mix together with a sample-barcoded 5' primer, a second PCR was run for about 7 to 12 cycles. Via MiXCR, TCRdb re-called the 5' RACE reads, giving one row per CDR3 protein. Of around 940,000 distinct CDR3 sequences listed, roughly 51% were seen once; the top ten hold 20% to 25%. In regard to this clonotype: Its antigen is still unknown. One end of the junction is discordant with germline, which a read error may explain.

Looked up from germline, CDR1 is MNHNY and CDR2 is SVGAGI (reference sequence). This CDR3 spans 15 amino acids. This clonotype was obtained from a woman aged 55-69 years in good health. V gene TRBV6-6 combines with J gene TRBJ1-2, with D uncertain. Sequencing used blood. CDR3 nucleotide sequence: TGTGCCAACAGTTACCATCCGGGATTTAACTATGGCTACACCTTC. This encodes CANSYHPGFNYGYTF.